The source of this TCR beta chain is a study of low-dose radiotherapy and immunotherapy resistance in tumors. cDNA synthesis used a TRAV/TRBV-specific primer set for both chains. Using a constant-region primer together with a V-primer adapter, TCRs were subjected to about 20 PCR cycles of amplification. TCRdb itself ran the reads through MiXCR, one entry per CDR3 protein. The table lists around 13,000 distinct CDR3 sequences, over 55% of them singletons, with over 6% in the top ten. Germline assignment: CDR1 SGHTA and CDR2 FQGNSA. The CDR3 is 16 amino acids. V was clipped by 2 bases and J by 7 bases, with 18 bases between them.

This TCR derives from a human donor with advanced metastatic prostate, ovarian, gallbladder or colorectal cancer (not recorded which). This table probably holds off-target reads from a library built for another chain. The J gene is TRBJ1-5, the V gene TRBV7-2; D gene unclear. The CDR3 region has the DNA TGTGCCAGCAGCTTAAACGCGCCTGGGGAAGGGCAGCCCCAGCATTTT. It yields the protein CASSLNAPGEGQPQHF.